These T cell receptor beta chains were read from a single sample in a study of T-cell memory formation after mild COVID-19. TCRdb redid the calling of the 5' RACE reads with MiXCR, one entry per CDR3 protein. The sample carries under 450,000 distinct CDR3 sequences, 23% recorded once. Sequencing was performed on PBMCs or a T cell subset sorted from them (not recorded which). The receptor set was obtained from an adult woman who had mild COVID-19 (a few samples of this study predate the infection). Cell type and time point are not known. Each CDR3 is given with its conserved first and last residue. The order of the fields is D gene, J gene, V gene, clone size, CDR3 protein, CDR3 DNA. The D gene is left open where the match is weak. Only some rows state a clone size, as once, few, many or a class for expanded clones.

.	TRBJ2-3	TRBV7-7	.	CASSLGMFGSGDTQYF	TGTGCCAGCAGCTTAGGGATGTTTGGGAGTGGGGATACGCAGTATTTT
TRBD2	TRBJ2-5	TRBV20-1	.	CSARGGGAETQYF	TGCAGTGCTAGAGGCGGGGGGGCAGAGACCCAGTACTTC
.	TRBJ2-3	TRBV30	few	CAWSQGLGDTQYF	TGTGCCTGGAGTCAGGGACTTGGAGATACGCAGTATTTT
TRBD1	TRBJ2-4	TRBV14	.	CASSQRDRGPLAKNIQYF	TGTGCCAGCAGCCAGCGGGACAGGGGGCCTCTAGCCAAAAACATTCAGTACTTC
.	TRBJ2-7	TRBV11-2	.	CASQATGVREQYF	TGTGCCAGCCAGGCGACGGGGGTAAGGGAGCAGTACTTC
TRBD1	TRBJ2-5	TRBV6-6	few	CASSYPGTGGETQYF	TGTGCCAGCAGTTACCCAGGGACAGGGGGAGAGACCCAGTACTTC
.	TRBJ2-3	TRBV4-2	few	CASSRDEADTQYF	TGTGCCAGCAGCCGGGACGAAGCGGATACGCAGTATTTT
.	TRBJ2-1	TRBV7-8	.	CASGTGEQFF	TGTGCCAGCGGCACGGGGGAGCAGTTCTTC
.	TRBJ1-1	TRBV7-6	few	CASSLFTGLNTEAFF	TGTGCCAGCAGCCTATTCACGGGCTTGAACACTGAAGCTTTCTTT
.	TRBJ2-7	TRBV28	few	CASSPYRDSEQYF	TGTGCCAGCAGTCCCTACCGGGACTCCGAGCAGTACTTC
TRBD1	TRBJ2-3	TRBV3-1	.	CASSQGTGFSPSVRDTQYF	TGTGCCAGCAGCCAGGGGACAGGGTTCTCTCCTAGCGTTAGAGATACGCAGTATTTT
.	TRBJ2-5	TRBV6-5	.	CASSSDGTRRETQYF	TGTGCCAGCAGTTCCGACGGGACTCGTAGGGAGACCCAGTACTTC
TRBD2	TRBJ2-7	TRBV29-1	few	CSVASGYEQYF	TGCAGCGTTGCTAGCGGGTACGAGCAGTACTTC
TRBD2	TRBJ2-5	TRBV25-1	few	CASAPLAGGGETQYF	TGTGCCAGCGCACCATTAGCGGGAGGTGGAGAGACCCAGTACTTC
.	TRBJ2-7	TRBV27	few	CASRGFSYYEQYF	TGTGCCAGCAGAGGGTTTAGCTACTACGAGCAGTACTTC
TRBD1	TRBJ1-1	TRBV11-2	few	CASSFQGGTTEAFF	TGTGCCAGCAGCTTCCAGGGGGGGACCACTGAAGCTTTCTTT
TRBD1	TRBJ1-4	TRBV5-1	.	CASSWTGLATNEKLFF	TGCGCCAGCAGCTGGACAGGACTGGCAACTAATGAAAAACTGTTTTTT
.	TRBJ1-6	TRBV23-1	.	CASSQSPGPYNSPLHF	TGCGCCAGCAGTCAATCTCCGGGCCCCTATAATTCACCCCTCCACTTT
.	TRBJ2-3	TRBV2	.	CASSDSTDTQYF	TGTGCCAGCAGTGACAGCACAGATACGCAGTATTTT
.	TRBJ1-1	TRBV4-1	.	CASSLETALNTEAFF	TGCGCCAGCAGCCTAGAGACAGCTTTGAACACTGAAGCTTTCTTT
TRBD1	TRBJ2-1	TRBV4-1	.	CASSRGQGSTYNEQFF	TGCGCCAGCAGCCGTGGACAGGGGAGTACCTACAATGAGCAGTTCTTC
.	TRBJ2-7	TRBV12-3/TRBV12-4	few	CASSSENYEQYF	TGTGCCAGCAGTTCCGAGAACTACGAGCAGTACTTC
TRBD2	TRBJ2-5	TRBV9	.	CASSVELAGDETQYF	TGTGCCAGCAGCGTAGAACTAGCGGGAGATGAGACCCAGTACTTC
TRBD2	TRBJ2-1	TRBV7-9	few	CASSFFFAGGGYNEQFF	TGTGCCAGCAGCTTTTTTTTCGCGGGAGGAGGATACAATGAGCAGTTCTTC
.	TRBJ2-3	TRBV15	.	CATSREQLGGAGTDTQYF	TGTGCCACCAGCAGAGAGCAATTAGGAGGAGCGGGCACAGATACGCAGTATTTT
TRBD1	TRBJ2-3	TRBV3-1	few	CASSPDRDADTQYF	TGTGCCAGCAGCCCCGACAGGGACGCAGATACGCAGTATTTT
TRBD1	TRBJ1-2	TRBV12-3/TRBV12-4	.	CASSLAGQGNYGYTF	TGTGCCAGCAGTTTAGCGGGACAGGGTAACTATGGCTACACCTTC